The rows below give T cell receptor beta chains drawn from one sample of a study of graft-versus-host responses after intestinal transplantation. For these receptors, no antigen is known. Here immunoSEQ multiplex PCR was the method, and the copy in TCRdb shows in-frame clones only, minus some. The data show more than 90,000 clones, 93% seen once. The sample here was unstimulated CD8+ T cells sorted from spleen or lymph node cells, taken before transplant. The origin of the receptors is a human donor who was the organ donor for an intestinal transplant. Both conserved end residues are part of each CDR3. A D gene is named only where the DNA matches it firmly. Some rows mark clone size as missing; the rest say once, few, many or name a class of expanded clone.

D	V	size	J	CDR3	DNA
-	TRBV9	-	TRBJ2-3	CASSVGEPDTQYF	TGTGCCAGCAGCGTAGGGGAGCCAGATACGCAGTATTTT
-	TRBV5-1	-	TRBJ2-1	CASSLGLARVNEQFF	TGCGCCAGCAGCTTGGGCCTAGCTCGTGTGAATGAGCAGTTCTTC
TRBD1	TRBV11-2	-	TRBJ2-7	CASSLSQGAYEQYF	TGTGCCAGCAGCTTAAGCCAGGGGGCGTACGAGCAGTACTTC
TRBD2	TRBV6-4	-	TRBJ2-3	CASSDEPSGVTDTQYF	TGTGCCAGCAGTGATGAACCTAGCGGGGTCACAGATACGCAGTATTTT
-	TRBV2	-	TRBJ2-2	CASSTRLERPGELFF	TGTGCCAGCAGTACCCGACTAGAAAGGCCCGGGGAGCTGTTTTTT
-	TRBV7-9	-	TRBJ2-3	CASSPSLREYTDTQYF	TGTGCCAGCAGCCCTTCTCTTAGGGAATACACAGATACGCAGTATTTT
-	TRBV25-1	-	TRBJ1-2	CASSHGTRYGYTF	TGTGCCAGCAGTCACGGGACAAGATATGGCTACACCTTC
-	TRBV28	few	TRBJ1-1	CASSLTGSTEAFF	TGTGCCAGCAGTTTGACGGGGAGCACTGAAGCTTTCTTT
TRBD1	TRBV18	-	TRBJ2-7	CASSPSDRGPYEQYF	TGTGCCAGCTCCCCCTCTGACAGGGGGCCCTACGAGCAGTACTTC
TRBD2	TRBV10-3	-	TRBJ2-5	CAISEGIVLAGAETQYF	TGTGCCATCAGTGAGGGGATTGTACTAGCGGGAGCAGAGACCCAGTACTTC
TRBD1	TRBV28	-	TRBJ1-5	CASREGWTGTQPQHF	TGTGCCAGCAGGGAGGGCTGGACAGGGACTCAGCCCCAGCATTTT
-	TRBV7-9	once	TRBJ2-1	CASLNVNEQFF	TGTGCCAGCCTGAATGTGAATGAGCAGTTCTTC
-	TRBV30	-	TRBJ1-4	CAWSRRDRNEKLFF	TGTGCCTGGTCAAGGCGGGATCGAAATGAAAAACTGTTTTTT
TRBD2	TRBV2	-	TRBJ2-5	CASSEALEIHGSGLVEETQYF	TGTGCCAGCAGTGAAGCCCTCGAGATCCACGGGTCAGGACTAGTGGAGGAGACCCAGTACTTC
-	TRBV6-5	-	TRBJ2-7	CASSDQGPDYEQYF	TGTGCCAGCAGTGACCAGGGCCCCGACTACGAGCAGTACTTC
-	TRBV16	-	TRBJ2-7	CASSYGYEQYF	TGTGCCAGCAGTTATGGGTACGAGCAGTACTTC
TRBD1	TRBV19	once	TRBJ1-1	CASSILGTGNTEAFF	TGTGCCAGTAGTATTCTAGGGACAGGGAACACTGAAGCTTTCTTT
TRBD2	TRBV28	-	TRBJ2-7	CATGTSTYEQYF	TGTGCCACCGGGACTAGCACCTACGAGCAGTACTTC
TRBD1	TRBV15	-	TRBJ2-7	CATSLGQGAYEQYF	TGTGCCACCAGCCTCGGACAGGGAGCCTACGAGCAGTACTTC
TRBD2	TRBV4-3	-	TRBJ2-1	CASSQGYIAGGMEQFF	TGCGCCAGCAGCCAAGGGTACATAGCGGGAGGGATGGAGCAGTTCTTC
-	TRBV19	-	TRBJ1-3	CASSSHRGNTIYF	TGTGCCAGTAGTAGCCACAGGGGAAACACCATATATTTT
-	TRBV7-2	-	TRBJ2-5	CASSVRGLNSQETQYF	TGTGCCAGCAGCGTCAGAGGACTGAACTCACAAGAGACCCAGTACTTC